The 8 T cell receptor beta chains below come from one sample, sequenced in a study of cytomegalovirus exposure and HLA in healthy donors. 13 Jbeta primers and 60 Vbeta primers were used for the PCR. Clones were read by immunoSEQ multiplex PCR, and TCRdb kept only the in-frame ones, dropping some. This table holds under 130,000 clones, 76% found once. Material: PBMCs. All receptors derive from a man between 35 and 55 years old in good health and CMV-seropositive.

CDR3 sequence reads: CASSPTGGNEQYF. CDR3 DNA: TGTGCCAGCAGCCCCACAGGGGGCAACGAGCAGTACTTC. The rearrangement joins TRBV14 to TRBJ2-7, with TRBD1 matching over 9 bases. Germline trimming cut 4 bases from V and 5 bases from J; bases unmatched to any gene: 3. Germline values: CDR1 SGHDN, CDR2 FVKESK. This CDR3 comprises 13 residues. Full variable domain (missing parts from reference TRBV14 and TRBJ2-7): EAGVTQFPSHSVIEKGQTVTLRCDPISGHDNLYWYRRVMGKEIKFLLHFVKESKQDESGMPNNRFLAERTGGTYSTLKVQPAELEDSGVYFCASSPTGGNEQYFGPGTRLTVT.

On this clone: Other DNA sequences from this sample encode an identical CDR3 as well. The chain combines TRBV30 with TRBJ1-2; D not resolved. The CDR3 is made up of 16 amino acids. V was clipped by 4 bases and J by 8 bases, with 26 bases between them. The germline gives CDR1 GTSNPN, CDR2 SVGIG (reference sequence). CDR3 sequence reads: CAWTRNVDTSGRGYTF. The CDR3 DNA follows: TGTGCCTGGACGCGCAATGTTGACACTAGCGGGCGAGGCTACACCTTC.

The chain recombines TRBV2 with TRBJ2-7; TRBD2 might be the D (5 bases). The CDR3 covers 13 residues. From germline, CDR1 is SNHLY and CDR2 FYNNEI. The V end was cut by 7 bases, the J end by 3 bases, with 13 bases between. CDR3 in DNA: TGTGCCAGCACTGTGACGGGGAACTACGAGCAGTACTTC. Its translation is CASTVTGNYEQYF.

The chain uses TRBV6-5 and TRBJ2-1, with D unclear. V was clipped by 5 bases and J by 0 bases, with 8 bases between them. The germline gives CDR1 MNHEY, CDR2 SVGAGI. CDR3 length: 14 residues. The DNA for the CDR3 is TGTGCCAGCAGTCGACTGGGCTCCTACAATGAGCAGTTCTTC. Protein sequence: CASSRLGSYNEQFF.

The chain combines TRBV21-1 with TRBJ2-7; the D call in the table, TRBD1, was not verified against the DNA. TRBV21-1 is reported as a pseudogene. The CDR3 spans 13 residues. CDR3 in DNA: TGTGCCAGCAGCCCCAGGGAAACCTACGAGCAGTACTTC. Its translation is CASSPRETYEQYF.

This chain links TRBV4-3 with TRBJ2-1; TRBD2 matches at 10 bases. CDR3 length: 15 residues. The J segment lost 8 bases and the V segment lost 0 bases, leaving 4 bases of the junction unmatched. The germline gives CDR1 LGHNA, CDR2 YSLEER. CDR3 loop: CASSQETSGIDEQFF. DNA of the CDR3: TGCGCCAGCAGCCAAGAAACTAGCGGGATAGATGAGCAGTTCTTC.

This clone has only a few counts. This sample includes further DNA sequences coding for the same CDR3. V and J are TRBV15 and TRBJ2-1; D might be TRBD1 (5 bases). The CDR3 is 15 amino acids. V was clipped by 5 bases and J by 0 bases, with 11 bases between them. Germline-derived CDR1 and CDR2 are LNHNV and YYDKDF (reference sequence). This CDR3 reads CATSRDRASYNEQFF. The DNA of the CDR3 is TGTGCCACCAGCCGCGACAGAGCCTCCTACAATGAGCAGTTCTTC.

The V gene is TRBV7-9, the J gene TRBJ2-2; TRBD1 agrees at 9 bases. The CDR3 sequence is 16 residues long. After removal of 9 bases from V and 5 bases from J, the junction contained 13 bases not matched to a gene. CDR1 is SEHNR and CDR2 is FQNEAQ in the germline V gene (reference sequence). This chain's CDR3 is CASTVLSGQGTGELFF. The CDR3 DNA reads TGTGCCAGTACGGTTCTATCGGGACAGGGTACCGGGGAGCTGTTTTTT.